One sample yielded the 21 T cell receptor beta chains listed below, sequenced in a study of Ad26.COV2.S vaccination and SARS-CoV-2 variants. Noted treatment: some 20 received Ad26.COV2.S at low or high dose, single or two shots; 5 received placebo; per-sample allocation not given. Day 63 after the first injection of vaccine or placebo was the sampling time. Using immunoSEQ multiplex PCR, the repertoire was profiled, and TCRdb retains in-frame clones only, with some absent. The sample has roughly 510,000 clones, 70% to 90% seen once; the top ten hold about 13%. The sample was peripheral blood, taken in a trial of Ad26.COV2.S vaccine versus placebo. The receptors were gathered from a person between 18 and 65 years old who received the Ad26.COV2.S COVID-19 vaccine or a placebo.

The CDR3 loop reads CASSLDISNQPQHF. DNA for the CDR3: TGTGCCAGCAGCTTAGACATTAGCAATCAGCCCCAGCATTTT. V and J are TRBV7-9 and TRBJ1-5; D remains ambiguous. The V gene lost 1 base and the J gene lost 0 bases, with 4 bases spanning the gap. The CDR3 runs to 14 residues. CDR1 is SEHNR and CDR2 is FQNEAQ in the germline V gene (reference sequence).

The V call is TRBV27, the J call TRBJ2-1, with TRBD1 matching over 10 bases. The CDR3 runs to 15 residues. The V gene's germline CDR1 is MNHEY and CDR2 SMNVEV (reference sequence). Trimming removed 4 bases from V and 8 bases from J; junction bases left unmatched: 8. The CDR3: CASSSGTGVLDEQFF. The CDR3 bases are TGTGCCAGCAGTTCCGGGACAGGGGTCTTAGATGAGCAGTTCTTC.

This rearrangement joins TRBV27 to TRBJ2-7; TRBD2 agrees at 8 bases. Germline V gene data show CDR1 as MNHEY and CDR2 as SMNVEV (reference sequence). V lost 6 bases to trimming and J lost 2 bases; unmatched junction nucleotides: 9. The CDR3 is 15 residues long. CDR3 region: CASSVDGAGAYEQYF. CDR3 sequence (DNA): TGTGCCAGCAGCGTGGACGGAGCGGGGGCCTACGAGCAGTACTTC.

The count of this clone is one. This chain links TRBV6-5 with TRBJ2-7; a possible D gene is TRBD2 (5 bases). The V end was cut by 2 bases, the J end by 2 bases, with 10 bases between. The CDR3 is 14 residues long. Germline CDR1 reads MNHEY; CDR2 reads SVGAGI. In DNA form, the CDR3 reads TGTGCCAGCAGTTACGCGGGCCTGACCTACGAGCAGTACTTC. Amino acids: CASSYAGLTYEQYF.

In the case of this clone: Other DNA variants within this sample encode the same CDR3. In nucleotides, the CDR3 is TGTGCCAGCTCTCCGGCAGCAGAGACCCAGTACTTC. It is translated as CASSPAAETQYF. The chain joins TRBV18 to TRBJ2-5; D is unclear. Trimming removed 6 bases from V and 4 bases from J, with 9 bases in between. Germline-derived CDR1 and CDR2 are KGHSH and LQKENI. The CDR3 is 12 residues long. The full variable domain, with the rest looked up from reference TRBV18 and TRBJ2-5, is NAGVMQNPRHLVRRRGQEARLRCSPMKGHSHVYWYRQLPEEGLKFMVYLQKENIIDESGMPKERFSAEFPKEGPSILRIQQVVRGDSAAYFCASSPAAETQYFGPGTRLLVL.

The chain has TRBV28 and TRBJ2-7; the match to TRBD2 covers 10 bases. The V segment lost 1 base and the J segment 11 bases; nucleotides outside the gene matches: 5. The CDR3 length is 13 residues. CDR1 and CDR2 from the germline V gene are MDHEN and SYDVKM. This chain's CDR3 is CASSLFSGRDEYF. In DNA, the CDR3 is TGTGCCAGCAGTTTATTCAGCGGGAGGGATGAGTACTTC.

This rearrangement joins TRBV19 to TRBJ2-3; D unclear. Germline V CDR1 and CDR2: LNHDA, SQIVND (reference sequence). V was pared by 1 base and J by 6 bases, with 11 bases between. This CDR3 has 14 residues. This CDR3 is CASSIATLQDTQYF. In nucleotides, the CDR3 is TGTGCCAGTAGTATAGCGACCCTGCAGGATACGCAGTATTTT.

The chain joins TRBV5-6 to TRBJ2-3; a possible D gene is TRBD2 (5 bases). The CDR3 totals 14 residues. V lost 2 bases, J lost 4 bases, and 11 bases lay in between. CDR1 and CDR2 (germline): SGHDT, YYEEEE. The CDR3 bases are TGTGCCAGCAGCTTCCAACTAGACGCAGATACGCAGTATTTT. Its protein is CASSFQLDADTQYF.

J is TRBJ1-1 and V is TRBV30, with D unclear. Trimming stripped 8 bases from V and 14 bases from J, with 15 bases between. Germline loops: CDR1 GTSNPN, CDR2 SVGIG (reference sequence). CDR3 length: 9 residues. The CDR3 here is CAGGPDLFF. In DNA, the CDR3 is TGTGCCGGAGGGCCCGACCTCTTCTTT. Drawing the rest from reference TRBV30 and TRBJ1-1, the complete variable domain is SQTIHQWPATLVQPVGSPLSLECTVEGTSNPNLYWYRQAAGRGLQLLFYSVGIGQISSEVPQNLSASRPQDRQFILSSKKLLLSDSGFYLCAGGPDLFFGQGTRLTVV.

V usage is TRBV7-8 and J usage is TRBJ2-7, with TRBD2 matching over 12 bases. V lost 5 bases to trimming and J lost 2 bases; unmatched junction nucleotides: 13. This CDR3 is built from 18 residues. CDR1 SGHVS and CDR2 FQNEAQ come from the germline V gene. The CDR3 here is CASSTQGTTSGSAYEQYF. The DNA of the CDR3 is TGTGCCAGCAGCACACAGGGGACGACTAGCGGGAGTGCCTACGAGCAGTACTTC.

The rearrangement uses TRBV5-6 and TRBJ1-2, with D possibly matching TRBD1 (6 bases). Trimming cost V 4 bases and J 8 bases, with 15 bases left between them. The germline V gene encodes CDR1 SGHDT and CDR2 YYEEEE. This CDR3 has 13 residues. The CDR3 region is CASSQTGGRGYTF. DNA for the CDR3: TGTGCCAGCAGCCAGACCGGGGGCAGGGGCTACACCTTC. Full variable domain (missing parts from reference TRBV5-6 and TRBJ1-2): DAGVTQSPTHLIKTRGQQVTLRCSPKSGHDTVSWYQQALGQGPQFIFQYYEEEERQRGNFPDRFSGHQFPNYSSELNVNALLLGDSALYLCASSQTGGRGYTFGSGTRLTVV.

Notes on this clone: The sample contains more than one DNA sequence encoding this CDR3. V usage is TRBV5-1 and J usage is TRBJ2-2; 9 bases are a match to TRBD1. J gave up 7 bases and V 0 bases, and 4 bases lay outside the gene matches. The CDR3 covers 15 residues. Germline V gives CDR1 SGHRS, CDR2 YFSETQ. The DNA for the CDR3 is TGCGCCAGCAGCTTGGTGACAGGGGGTAACGGGGAGCTGTTTTTT. Protein product: CASSLVTGGNGELFF.

The chain couples TRBV6-2 or TRBV6-3 to TRBJ2-1; D is uncertain. Trimming left V 2 bases short and J 7 bases short, with 6 bases between. The length of the CDR3 is 12 residues. Germline values: CDR1 MNHEY, CDR2 SVGEGT. In DNA, the CDR3 is TGTGCCAGCAGTTACGCAAAGAATGAGCAGTTCTTC. Amino acid sequence: CASSYAKNEQFF.

The chain couples TRBV5-1 to TRBJ2-5; 10 bases agree with TRBD2. From germline, CDR1 is SGHRS and CDR2 YFSETQ. Trimming took 6 bases from V and 2 from J; bases not matched to a gene: 10. CDR3 length equals 16 residues. CDR3 region: CASTLAGVFGQETQYF. CDR3 DNA: TGCGCCAGCACGCTAGCGGGAGTTTTCGGACAAGAGACCCAGTACTTC.

The chain employs TRBV5-1 and TRBJ2-7, with 8 bases that match TRBD2. J gave up 5 bases and V 5 bases, and 15 bases lay outside the gene matches. The CDR3 extends over 16 amino acids. Germline V gene sequence: CDR1 SGHRS, CDR2 YFSETQ. The CDR3 spells CASSQRISGSGDEQYF. The CDR3, as DNA: TGCGCCAGCAGTCAAAGGATAAGCGGGAGTGGCGACGAGCAGTACTTC.

The chain employs TRBV19 and TRBJ1-1, with D unclear. The V gene's germline CDR1 is LNHDA and CDR2 SQIVND (reference sequence). V lost 7 bases, J lost 4 bases, and 13 bases lay in between. The CDR3 runs 13 residues. The CDR3 is CASKVHLGTEAFF. The CDR3 DNA reads as TGTGCCAGTAAAGTCCATCTAGGCACTGAAGCTTTCTTT. The variable domain in full, with the rest retrieved from reference TRBV19 and TRBJ1-1, is DGGITQSPKYLFRKEGQNVTLSCEQNLNHDAMYWYRQDPGQGLRLIYYSQIVNDFQKGDIAEGYSVSREKKESFPLTVTSAQKNPTAFYLCASKVHLGTEAFFGQGTRLTVV.

The chain recombines TRBV27 with TRBJ2-1; no definite D call. Per germline, CDR1 MNHEY and CDR2 SMNVEV (reference sequence). V dropped 5 bases and J dropped 10 bases, with 15 bases sitting between them. The CDR3 totals 13 residues. CDR3 sequence (DNA): TGTGCCAGCAGTCCCCCTAGTCTCCGAGAGCAGTTCTTC. Amino acid sequence: CASSPPSLREQFF.

The gene calls are TRBV4-1 and TRBJ2-7; the match to TRBD2 covers 8 bases. CDR1 and CDR2 (germline): MGHRA, YSYEKL. V shed 2 bases, J shed 3 bases, and the junction held 3 bases outside the gene matches. The CDR3 totals 14 residues. CDR3 bases: TGCGCCAGCAGCCAAACTACTAGCGGCTACGAGCAGTACTTC. It codes for CASSQTTSGYEQYF.

The genes are TRBV7-8 and TRBJ1-1; 8 positions agree with TRBD1. Germline CDR1 reads SGHVS; CDR2 reads FQNEAQ. V lost 4 bases and J lost 1; bases outside the gene matches: 5. This CDR3 is 15 amino acids long. DNA for the CDR3: TGTGCCAGCAGCTCGCAGGGGGCAGGGAACACTGAAGCTTTCTTT. It translates to CASSSQGAGNTEAFF.

The rearrangement links TRBV7-8 to TRBJ2-5, with D perhaps assigned TRBD1 or TRBD2 (5 bases each). The V and J ends lost 5 bases and 3 bases respectively, with 10 bases between them. CDR1 and CDR2 from the germline V gene are SGHVS and FQNEAQ. The CDR3 sequence is 13 residues long. The CDR3 DNA sequence: TGTGCCAGCAGCATAGGGACCGAAGAGACCCAGTACTTC. Protein: CASSIGTEETQYF. Based on the CDR3 plus reference TRBV7-8 and TRBJ2-5, the full variable domain is GAGVSQSPRYKVAKRGQDVALRCDPISGHVSLFWYQQALGQGPEFLTYFQNEAQLDKSGLPSDRFFAERPEGSVSTLKIQRTQQEDSAVYLCASSIGTEETQYFGPGTRLLVL.

The V call is TRBV28, the J call TRBJ1-2, with D maybe TRBD1 (5 bases). With 6 bases removed from V and 9 bases from J, the gap between germline ends came to 23 bases. The CDR3 sequence is 15 residues long. Germline CDR1 is MDHEN and CDR2 is SYDVKM. In DNA, the CDR3 is TGTGCCAGCAGCACGGACGCCAGGAGGGGTGTAAGCTACACCTTC. It codes for CASSTDARRGVSYTF.